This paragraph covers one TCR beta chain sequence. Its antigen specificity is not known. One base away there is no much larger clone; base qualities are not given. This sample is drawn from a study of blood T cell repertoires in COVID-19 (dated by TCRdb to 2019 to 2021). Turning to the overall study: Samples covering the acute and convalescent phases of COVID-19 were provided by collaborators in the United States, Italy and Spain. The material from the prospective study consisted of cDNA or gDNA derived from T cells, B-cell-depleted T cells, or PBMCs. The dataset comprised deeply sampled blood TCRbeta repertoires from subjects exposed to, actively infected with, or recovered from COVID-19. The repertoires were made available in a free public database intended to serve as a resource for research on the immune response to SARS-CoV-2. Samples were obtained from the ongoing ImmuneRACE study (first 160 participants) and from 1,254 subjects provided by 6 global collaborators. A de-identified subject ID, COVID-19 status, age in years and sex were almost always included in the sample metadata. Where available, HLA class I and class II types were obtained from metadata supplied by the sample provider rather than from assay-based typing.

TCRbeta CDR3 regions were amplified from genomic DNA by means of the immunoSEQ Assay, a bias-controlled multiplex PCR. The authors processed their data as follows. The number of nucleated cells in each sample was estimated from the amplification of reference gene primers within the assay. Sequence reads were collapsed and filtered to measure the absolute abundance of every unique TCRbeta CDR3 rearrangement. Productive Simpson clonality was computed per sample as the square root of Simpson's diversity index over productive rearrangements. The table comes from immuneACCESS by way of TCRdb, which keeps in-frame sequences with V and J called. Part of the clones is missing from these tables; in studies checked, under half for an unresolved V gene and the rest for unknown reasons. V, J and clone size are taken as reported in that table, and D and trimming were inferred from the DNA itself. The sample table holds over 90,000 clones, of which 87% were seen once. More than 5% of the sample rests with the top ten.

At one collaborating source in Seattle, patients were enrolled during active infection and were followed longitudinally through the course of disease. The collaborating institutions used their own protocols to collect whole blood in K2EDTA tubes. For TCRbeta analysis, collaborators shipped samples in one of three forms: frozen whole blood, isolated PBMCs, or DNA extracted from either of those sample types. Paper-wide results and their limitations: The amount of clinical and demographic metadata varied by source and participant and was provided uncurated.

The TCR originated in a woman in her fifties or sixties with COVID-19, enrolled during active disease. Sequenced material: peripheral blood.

The CDR3: CASTPREEGLYGYTF. The DNA sequence reads TGTGCCAGCACCCCTAGGGAGGAGGGTCTCTATGGCTACACCTTC. The chain is made from TRBV14 and TRBJ1-2, with the identity of the D gene unclear. CDR1 SGHDN and CDR2 FVKESK were looked up in the germline V gene. The CDR3 contains 15 residues, cysteine and phenylalanine counted. The CDR3 DNA has 45 bases and is translated from base 1. Trimming takes 7 bases from V and 4 bases from J, and the germline ends sit 19 bases apart.